The sequence of this T cell receptor beta chain was determined in a study of T-cell memory formation after mild COVID-19. Findings of the study overall: CD4+ contracting clones lay mainly in CM and EM, CD8+ ones in EMRA.

UMIs and sample barcodes were carried by the TCR alpha and TCR beta cDNA libraries that 5'RACE produced using constant-segment primers. One entry per CDR3 protein, called by TCRdb with MiXCR from the 5' RACE reads. The sample includes about 150,000 distinct CDR3 sequences, less than 40% seen only once; the top ten take more than 10%. V lost 5 bases, J lost 6 bases, and 14 bases lay in between. The CDR3 runs to 13 residues. Germline lookup yields CDR1 GTSNPN and CDR2 SVGIG (reference sequence). About this clonotype: Antigen unknown.

Sample: PBMCs or a T cell subset sorted from them (not recorded which). The TCR sequence derives from an adult woman who had mild COVID-19 (a few samples of this study predate the infection). Cell type and time point are not known. The rearrangement links TRBV30 to TRBJ1-5, with D perhaps matching TRBD1 (6 bases). The CDR3 sequence is CAWRGLQGQPQHF. CDR3 bases: TGTGCCTGGCGGGGTCTACAGGGTCAGCCCCAGCATTTT.